This T cell receptor beta chain derives from a study of blood T cell repertoires in COVID-19. Looking at the study overall: Acute-phase and convalescent COVID-19 samples originated in the United States, Italy and Spain.

The CDR3 length is 13 residues. CDR1 is GTSNPN and CDR2 is SVGIG in the germline V gene (reference sequence). Trimming pared 2 bases from V and 3 bases from J, leaving 10 bases between. Cohort allocation depended upon clinical history that participants reported. As originally analysed: Amplification of reference gene primers provided the estimated nucleated cell counts. The data were produced by immunoSEQ multiplex PCR, yet TCRdb's version contains in-frame clones alone and is incomplete. V and J calls and clone size come straight from that table; D and trimming were deduced from the DNA. The data hold some 350,000 clones, with 85% to 90% observed a single time.

The sequence was obtained from a young man who had recovered from COVID-19. The sequencing input was PBMCs or T cells enriched from blood (not recorded which). The genes are TRBV30 and TRBJ2-5; TRBD1 is a possible D gene (5 bases). The CDR3 here is CAWSQQDKETQYF. The CDR3 bases are TGTGCCTGGAGTCAACAGGACAAAGAGACCCAGTACTTC.